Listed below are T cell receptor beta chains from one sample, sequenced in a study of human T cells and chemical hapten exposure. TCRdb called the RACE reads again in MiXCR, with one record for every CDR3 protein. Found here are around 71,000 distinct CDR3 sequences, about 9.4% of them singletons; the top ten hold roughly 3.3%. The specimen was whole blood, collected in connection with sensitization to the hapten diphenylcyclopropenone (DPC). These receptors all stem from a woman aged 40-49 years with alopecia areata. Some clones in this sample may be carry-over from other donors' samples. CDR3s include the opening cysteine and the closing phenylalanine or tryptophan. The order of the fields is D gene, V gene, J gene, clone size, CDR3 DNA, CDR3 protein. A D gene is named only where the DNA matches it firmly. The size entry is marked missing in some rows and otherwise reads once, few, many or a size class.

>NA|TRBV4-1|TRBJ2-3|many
TGCGCCAGCAGCCCCGAGGGAAGTAAGGTCACAGATACGCAGTATTTT
CASSPEGSKVTDTQYF
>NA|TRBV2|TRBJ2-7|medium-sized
TGTGCCAGCAGTGTTGGTAGCTCCTACGAGCAGTACTTC
CASSVGSSYEQYF
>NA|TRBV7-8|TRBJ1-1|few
TGTGCCAGCAGCCAACAGCTGAACACTGAAGCTTTCTTT
CASSQQLNTEAFF
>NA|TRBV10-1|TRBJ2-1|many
TGCGCCAGCAGTGAGAGGACAGCCCGCTCCTACAATGAGCAGTTCTTC
CASSERTARSYNEQFF
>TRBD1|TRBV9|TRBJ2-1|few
TGTGCCAGCAGCGCGGGACAGGGGATGGGTGAGCAGTTCTTC
CASSAGQGMGEQFF
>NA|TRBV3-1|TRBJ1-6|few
TGTGCCAGCAGCCAAGGGGGTGCCTATAATTCACCCCTCCACTTT
CASSQGGAYNSPLHF
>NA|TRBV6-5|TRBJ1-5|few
TGTGCCAGCGCCAGGTTTAGCAATCAGCCCCAGCATTTT
CASARFSNQPQHF
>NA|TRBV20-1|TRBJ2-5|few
TGCAGTGCTAAAGACCCGAGAGGTGGAGAGACCCAGTACTTC
CSAKDPRGGETQYF
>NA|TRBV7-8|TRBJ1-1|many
TGTGCCAGCAGCCCGACGACCCTCGGGGCAGAAGTTAGTGGGGAAGCTTTCTTT
CASSPTTLGAEVSGEAFF
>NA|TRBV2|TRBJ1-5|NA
TGTGCCAGCAGCTGGAGGCCAGACAATCAGCCCCAGCATTTT
CASSWRPDNQPQHF
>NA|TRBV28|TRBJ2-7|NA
TGTGCCAGCAGTTGGGACATCGCCTACGAGCAGTACTTC
CASSWDIAYEQYF
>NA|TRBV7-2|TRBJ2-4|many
TGTGCCAGCAGCTTAGTGGGGGAGAGGGTATCAGGGGCCAAAAACATTCAGTACTTC
CASSLVGERVSGAKNIQYF
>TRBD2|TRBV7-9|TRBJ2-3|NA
TGTGCCAGCAGCGCCGGACTAGCGGGGGGCCTGCAGTATTTT
CASSAGLAGGLQYF
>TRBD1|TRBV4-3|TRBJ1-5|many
TGCGCCAGCAGCCAAAGCGCCGGGACAGGGGATACTCAGCCCCAGCATTTT
CASSQSAGTGDTQPQHF
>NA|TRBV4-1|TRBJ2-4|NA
TGCGCCAGCAGCCACGCCCTCCCGAACATTCAGTACTTC
CASSHALPNIQYF
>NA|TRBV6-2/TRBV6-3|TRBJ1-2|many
TGTGCCAGCAGTTCCCCCTTTTGGGGGTATGGCTACACCTTC
CASSSPFWGYGYTF
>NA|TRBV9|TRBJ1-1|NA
TGTGCCAGCAGCGTGGCCTTTGGGAACACTGAAGCTTTCTTT
CASSVAFGNTEAFF
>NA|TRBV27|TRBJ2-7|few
TGTGCCAGCAGTACCCAACTCGGGCATACCTACGAGCAGTACTTC
CASSTQLGHTYEQYF
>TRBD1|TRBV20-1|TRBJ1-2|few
TGCAGTGCGGGGCGACAGGGATTCTCTGGCTACACCTTC
CSAGRQGFSGYTF
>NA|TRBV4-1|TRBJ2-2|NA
TGCGCCAGCAGCCCTCCCCCTCTGGGCACCGGGGAGCTGTTTTTT
CASSPPPLGTGELFF
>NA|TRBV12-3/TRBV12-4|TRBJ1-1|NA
TGTGCCAGCAGTCGGAACCGGAACACTGAAGCTTTCTTT
CASSRNRNTEAFF
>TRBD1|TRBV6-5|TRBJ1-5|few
TGTGCCAGCAGTAGGGGGACAGGTAGCAATCAGCCCCAGCATTTT
CASSRGTGSNQPQHF
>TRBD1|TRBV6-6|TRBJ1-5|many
TGTGCCAGCAGCCCTCCTGAGGGGGCCGGACTTCGCAATCAGCCCCAGCATTTT
CASSPPEGAGLRNQPQHF
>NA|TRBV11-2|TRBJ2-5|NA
TGTGCCAGCAGCTCGCTCGGCTTCTCCCACCCGACCCAGTACTTC
CASSSLGFSHPTQYF
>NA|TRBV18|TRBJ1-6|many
TGTGCCAGCTCACCATTCCCCGGTTACAATTCACCCCTCCACTTT
CASSPFPGYNSPLHF
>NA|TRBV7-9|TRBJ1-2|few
TGTGCCAGCACCCCAGGTGACGTGGACTATGGCTACACCTTC
CASTPGDVDYGYTF
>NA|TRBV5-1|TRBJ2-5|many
TGCGCCAGCAGCCAAGACAGTCTCCAAGAGACCCAGTACTTC
CASSQDSLQETQYF
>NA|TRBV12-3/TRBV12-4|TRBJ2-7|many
TGTGCCAGCAGTTTACTCTCGGGGATCTCTCCTATGATTTTC
CASSLLSGISPMIF
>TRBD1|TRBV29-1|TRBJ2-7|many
TGCAGCGCTCAAGACAGGGTGTCCTACGAGCAGTACTTC
CSAQDRVSYEQYF
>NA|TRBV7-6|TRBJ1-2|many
TGTGCCAGCAGCTTATTTCCGCGGGGCTACACCTTC
CASSLFPRGYTF
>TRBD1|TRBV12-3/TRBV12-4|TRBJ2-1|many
TGTGCCAGCAGTGCTGGACAGGGCCACAACAATGAGCAGTTCTTC
CASSAGQGHNNEQFF
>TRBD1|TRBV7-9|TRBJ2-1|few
TGTGCCAGCAGCTCCTCCTACAGGGGTTTGAACAATGAGCAGTTCTTC
CASSSSYRGLNNEQFF
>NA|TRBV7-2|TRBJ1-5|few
TGTGCCAGCAGCTTAGTACAGGGTTGGAATCAGCCCCAGCATTTT
CASSLVQGWNQPQHF
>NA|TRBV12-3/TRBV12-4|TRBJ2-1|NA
TGTGCCAGCAGTTTGATAAATGAGCAGTTCTTC
CASSLINEQFF
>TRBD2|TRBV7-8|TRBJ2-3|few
TGTGCCAGCAGCCCGGGGACTAGCTTAGCAGATACGCAGTATTTT
CASSPGTSLADTQYF
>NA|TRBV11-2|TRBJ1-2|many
TGTGCCAGCAGCTTAGACGGAGACAACTATGGCTACACCTTC
CASSLDGDNYGYTF